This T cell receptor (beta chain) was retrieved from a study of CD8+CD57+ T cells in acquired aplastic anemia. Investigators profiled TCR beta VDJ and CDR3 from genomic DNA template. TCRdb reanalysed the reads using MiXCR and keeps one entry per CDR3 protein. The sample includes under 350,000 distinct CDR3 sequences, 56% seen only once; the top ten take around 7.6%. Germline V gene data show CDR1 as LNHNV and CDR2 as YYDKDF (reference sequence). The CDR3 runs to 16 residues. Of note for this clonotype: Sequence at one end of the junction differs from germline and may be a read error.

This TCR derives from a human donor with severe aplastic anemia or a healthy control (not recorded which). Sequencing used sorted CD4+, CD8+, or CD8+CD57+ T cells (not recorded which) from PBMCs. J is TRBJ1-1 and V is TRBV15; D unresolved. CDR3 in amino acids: CVTSRDLGSINTEAFF. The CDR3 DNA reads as TGTGTCACCAGCAGAGATCTCGGGAGCATAAACACTGAAGCTTTCTTT.